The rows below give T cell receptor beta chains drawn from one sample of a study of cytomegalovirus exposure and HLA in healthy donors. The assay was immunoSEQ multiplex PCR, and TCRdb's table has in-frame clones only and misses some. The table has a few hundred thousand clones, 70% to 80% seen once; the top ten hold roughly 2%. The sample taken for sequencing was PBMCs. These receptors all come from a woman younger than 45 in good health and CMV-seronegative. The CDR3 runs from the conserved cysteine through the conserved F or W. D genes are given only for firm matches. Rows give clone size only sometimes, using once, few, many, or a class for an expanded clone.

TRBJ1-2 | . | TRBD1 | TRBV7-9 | CASSSRDRGLEFGYTF | TGTGCCAGCAGCTCCCGGGACAGGGGGCTTGAATTTGGCTACACCTTC
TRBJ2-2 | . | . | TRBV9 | CASSVGLGGELFF | TGTGCCAGCAGCGTCGGGTTGGGCGGGGAGCTGTTTTTT
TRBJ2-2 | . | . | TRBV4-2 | CASSLMMRTGELFF | TGTGCCAGCAGCTTAATGATGAGGACCGGGGAGCTGTTTTTT
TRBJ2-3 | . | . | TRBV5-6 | CASSLEDYRSTDTQYF | TGTGCCAGCAGCTTGGAGGACTACCGTAGCACAGATACGCAGTATTTT
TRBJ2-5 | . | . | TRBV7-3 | CASSPRGEETQYF | TGTGCCAGCAGCCCAAGAGGCGAAGAGACCCAGTACTTC
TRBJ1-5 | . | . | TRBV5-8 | CASRAERGTWLYGPQHF | TGTGCCAGCAGGGCAGAGCGGGGGACATGGTTATATGGGCCCCAGCATTTT
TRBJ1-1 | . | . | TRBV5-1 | CASSLFEGTNTEAFF | TGCGCCAGCAGCTTGTTTGAGGGAACGAACACTGAAGCTTTCTTT
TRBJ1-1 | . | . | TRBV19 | CASNPGQNTEAFF | TGTGCCAGTAATCCAGGGCAGAACACTGAAGCTTTCTTT
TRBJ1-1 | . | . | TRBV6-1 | CASTPTPNTEAFF | TGTGCCAGCACCCCGACACCGAACACTGAAGCTTTCTTT
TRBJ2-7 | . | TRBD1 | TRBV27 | CASSRPGQVEQYF | TGTGCCAGCAGTCGTCCGGGACAGGTCGAGCAGTACTTC
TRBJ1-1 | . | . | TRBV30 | CAWSGEGNTEAFF | TGTGCCTGGAGTGGGGAGGGGAACACTGAAGCTTTCTTT
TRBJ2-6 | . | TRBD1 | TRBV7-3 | CASSSLGQGSSGANVLTF | TGTGCCAGCAGCTCTTTGGGACAGGGAAGCTCTGGGGCCAACGTCCTGACTTTC
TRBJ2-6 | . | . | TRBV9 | CASSVQGSGANVLTF | TGTGCCAGCAGCGTACAGGGGTCTGGGGCCAACGTCCTGACTTTC
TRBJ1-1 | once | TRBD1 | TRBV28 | CASNSPGTGNFGEAFF | TGTGCCAGCAACTCCCCCGGGACAGGGAATTTCGGAGAAGCTTTCTTT
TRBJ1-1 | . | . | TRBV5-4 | CASKEGRNTEAFF | TGTGCCTCGAAAGAGGGCAGGAACACTGAAGCTTTCTTT
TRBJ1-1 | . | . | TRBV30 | CAWSVYGLLNTEAFF | TGTGCCTGGAGTGTATATGGGCTCTTGAACACTGAAGCTTTCTTT
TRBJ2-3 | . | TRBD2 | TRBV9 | CASSGSGRAGDTQYF | TGTGCCAGCAGCGGTAGCGGGAGGGCCGGGGATACGCAGTATTTT
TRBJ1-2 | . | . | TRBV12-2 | CASRSQLPGQGMGGYTF | TGTGCAAGTCGCTCACAACTACCGGGACAGGGAATGGGTGGCTACACCTTC
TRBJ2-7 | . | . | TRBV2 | CASAPGTRPYEQYF | TGTGCCAGCGCCCCCGGGACAAGGCCCTACGAGCAGTACTTC
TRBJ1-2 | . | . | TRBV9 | CASSATGWSGYTF | TGTGCCAGCAGCGCAACAGGGTGGAGTGGCTACACCTTC
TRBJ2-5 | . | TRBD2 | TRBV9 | CASSPGTKIAPPETQYF | TGTGCCAGCAGCCCCGGGACTAAGATTGCCCCCCCAGAGACCCAGTACTTC
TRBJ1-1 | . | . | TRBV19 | CASRWGSLWTEAFF | TGTGCCAGTAGGTGGGGCAGCCTGTGGACTGAAGCTTTCTTT
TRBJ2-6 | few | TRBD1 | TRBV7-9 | CSSENLAGQGSGANVLTF | TGTTCCAGCGAGAATCTCGCGGGACAGGGCTCTGGGGCCAACGTCCTGACTTTC
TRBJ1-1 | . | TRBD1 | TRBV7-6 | CASSSSQGFPEAFF | TGTGCCAGCAGCTCCTCACAGGGGTTCCCTGAAGCTTTCTTT
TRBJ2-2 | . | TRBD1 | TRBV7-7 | CASSLDRGDSGELFF | TGTGCTAGCAGCCTCGACAGGGGGGATAGCGGGGAGCTGTTTTTT
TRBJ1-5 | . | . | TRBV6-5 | CASSRGGQPQHF | TGTGCCAGCAGTCGGGGAGGTCAGCCCCAGCATTTT
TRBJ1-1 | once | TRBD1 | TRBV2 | CAIRMPAARTGGNIVNTEAFF | TGTGCCATCCGGATGCCAGCAGCCAGGACAGGGGGAAATATAGTGAACACTGAAGCTTTCTTT
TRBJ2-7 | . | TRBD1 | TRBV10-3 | CAISEGYRDRGHYEQYF | TGTGCCATCAGTGAGGGCTACCGGGACAGGGGACATTACGAGCAGTACTTC
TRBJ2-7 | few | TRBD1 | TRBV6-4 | CASRRPEQGARYEQYF | TGTGCCAGCCGAAGACCAGAACAGGGGGCTAGGTACGAGCAGTACTTC
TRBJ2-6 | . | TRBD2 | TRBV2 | CASRGLARSSGANVLTF | TGTGCCAGCAGGGGACTAGCGAGAAGTTCCGGGGCCAACGTCCTGACTTTC
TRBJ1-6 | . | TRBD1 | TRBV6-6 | CASSYNRGLNSPLHF | TGTGCCAGCAGTTACAACAGGGGGCTTAATTCACCCCTCCACTTT
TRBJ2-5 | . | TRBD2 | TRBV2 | CASSLTSGGPRTQYF | TGTGCCAGCAGCCTGACTAGCGGGGGCCCCAGGACCCAGTACTTC
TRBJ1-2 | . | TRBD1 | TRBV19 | CASRTGGSYGYTF | TGTGCCAGTAGGACAGGGGGCAGCTATGGCTACACCTTC
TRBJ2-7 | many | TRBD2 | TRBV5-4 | CASSLLRGAREQYF | TGTGCCAGCAGCTTGCTGCGGGGGGCGCGGGAGCAGTACTTC
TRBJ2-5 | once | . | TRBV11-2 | CASSLMWTEETQYF | TGTGCCAGCAGCTTAATGTGGACAGAAGAGACCCAGTACTTC
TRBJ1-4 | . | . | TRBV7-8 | CASSLAAGDNEKLFF | TGTGCCAGCAGCTTAGCGGCAGGGGATAATGAAAAACTGTTTTTT
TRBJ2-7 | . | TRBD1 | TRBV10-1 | CAIDRGPRSYEQYF | TGCGCCATCGACAGGGGCCCCCGGTCCTACGAGCAGTACTTC
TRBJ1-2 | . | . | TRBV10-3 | CAISDVGVYGYTF | TGTGCCATCAGTGATGTAGGGGTTTATGGCTACACCTTC
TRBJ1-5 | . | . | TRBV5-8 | CASSLARGGNQPQHF | TGTGCCAGCAGCTTGGCTCGGGGTGGCAATCAGCCCCAGCATTTT
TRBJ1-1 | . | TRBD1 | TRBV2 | CASSPPGTGWDTEAFF | TGTGCCAGCAGTCCCCCCGGGACAGGGTGGGATACTGAAGCTTTCTTT
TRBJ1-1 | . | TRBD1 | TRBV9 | CASSVDGTGGTEAFF | TGTGCCAGCAGCGTAGACGGGACAGGGGGCACTGAAGCTTTCTTT
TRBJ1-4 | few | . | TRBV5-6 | CASSPRGATNEKLFF | TGTGCCAGCAGCCCACGGGGGGCAACTAATGAAAAACTGTTTTTT
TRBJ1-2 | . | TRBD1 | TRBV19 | CASIGLRTGENYGYTF | TGTGCCAGTATAGGTCTCCGGACAGGGGAGAACTATGGCTACACCTTC
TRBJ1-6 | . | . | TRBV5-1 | CASSSLETLSPNSPLHF | TGCGCCAGCAGCTCATTAGAGACACTGAGCCCTAATTCACCCCTCCACTTT
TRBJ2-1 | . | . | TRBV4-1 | CASSPGSEQFF | TGCGCCAGCAGCCCGGGGAGTGAGCAGTTCTTC
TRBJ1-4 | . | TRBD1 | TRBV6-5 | CASSVTGVNEKLFF | TGTGCCAGCAGCGTGACAGGGGTTAATGAAAAACTGTTTTTT
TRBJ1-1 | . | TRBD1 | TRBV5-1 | CASSAGTGGWNTEAFF | TGCGCCAGCAGCGCCGGGACAGGGGGCTGGAACACTGAAGCTTTCTTT
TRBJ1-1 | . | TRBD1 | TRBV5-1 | CASSLGGQFEAFF | TGCGCCAGCAGCTTGGGGGGACAGTTTGAAGCTTTCTTT
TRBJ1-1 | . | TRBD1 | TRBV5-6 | CASSFGTTGGSAFF | TGTGCCAGCAGCTTCGGGACGACAGGGGGCTCTGCTTTCTTT
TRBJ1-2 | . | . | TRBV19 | CASSIAGSHYGYTF | TGTGCCAGTAGTATTGCGGGGTCTCACTATGGCTACACCTTC
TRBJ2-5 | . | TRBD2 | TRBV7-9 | CASSSPGTSGPQETQYF | TGTGCCAGCAGCTCCCCCGGGACTAGCGGACCGCAAGAGACCCAGTACTTC
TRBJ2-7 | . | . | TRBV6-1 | CASSEGTRRYEQYF | TGTGCCAGCAGTGAAGGGACAAGGCGATACGAGCAGTACTTC
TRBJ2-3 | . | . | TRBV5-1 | CASSLEFGGISTDTQYF | TGCGCCAGCAGCTTAGAGTTTGGAGGGATCAGTACAGATACGCAGTATTTT
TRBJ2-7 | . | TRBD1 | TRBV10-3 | CAISGRQGASMYEQYF | TGTGCCATCAGTGGCCGACAGGGGGCCTCGATGTACGAGCAGTACTTC
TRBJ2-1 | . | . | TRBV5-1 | CASSLFWGGGDEQFF | TGCGCCAGCAGCTTGTTCTGGGGGGGCGGGGATGAGCAGTTCTTC